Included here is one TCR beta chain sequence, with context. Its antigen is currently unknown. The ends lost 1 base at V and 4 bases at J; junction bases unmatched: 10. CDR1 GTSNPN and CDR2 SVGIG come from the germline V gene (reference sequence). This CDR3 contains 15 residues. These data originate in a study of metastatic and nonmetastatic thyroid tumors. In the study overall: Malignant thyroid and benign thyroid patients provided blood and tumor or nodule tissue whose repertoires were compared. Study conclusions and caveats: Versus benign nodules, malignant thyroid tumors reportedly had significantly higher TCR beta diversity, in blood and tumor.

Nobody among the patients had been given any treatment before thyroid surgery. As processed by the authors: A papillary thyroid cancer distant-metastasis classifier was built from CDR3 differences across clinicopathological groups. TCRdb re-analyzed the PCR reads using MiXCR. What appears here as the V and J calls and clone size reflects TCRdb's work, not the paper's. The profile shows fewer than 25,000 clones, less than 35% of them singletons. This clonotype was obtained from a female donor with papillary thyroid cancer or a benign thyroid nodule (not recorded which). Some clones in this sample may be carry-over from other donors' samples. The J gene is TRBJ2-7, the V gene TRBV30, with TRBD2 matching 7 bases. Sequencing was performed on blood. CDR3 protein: CAWSDTGLRQYEQYF. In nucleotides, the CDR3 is TGTGCCTGGAGTGACACGGGACTACGACAATACGAGCAGTACTTC.